The clone carrying this T cell receptor beta chain appeared a single time. The data belong to a study of shared clonotypes between healthy human individuals. The CDR3 is 13 residues long. Looked up from germline, CDR1 is KGHSH and CDR2 is LQKENI. V lost 5 bases, J lost 7 bases, and 11 bases lay in between. The data were produced by immunoSEQ multiplex PCR, yet TCRdb's version contains in-frame clones alone and is incomplete. Altogether millions of clones are present, around 90% being singletons, with the ten largest covering 0.14%. The rearrangement joins TRBV18 to TRBJ1-4, with a tentative D call TRBD1 (6 bases). This TCR was sampled from a man aged 18 to 29 in good health. The sequencing sample was made of naive CD4+ T cells sorted from blood. Sample subset: CD45RA+ positively selected. As DNA, the CDR3 is TGTGCCAGCTCATCCAGGGACACTGAAAAACTGTTTTTT. Protein sequence: CASSSRDTEKLFF.